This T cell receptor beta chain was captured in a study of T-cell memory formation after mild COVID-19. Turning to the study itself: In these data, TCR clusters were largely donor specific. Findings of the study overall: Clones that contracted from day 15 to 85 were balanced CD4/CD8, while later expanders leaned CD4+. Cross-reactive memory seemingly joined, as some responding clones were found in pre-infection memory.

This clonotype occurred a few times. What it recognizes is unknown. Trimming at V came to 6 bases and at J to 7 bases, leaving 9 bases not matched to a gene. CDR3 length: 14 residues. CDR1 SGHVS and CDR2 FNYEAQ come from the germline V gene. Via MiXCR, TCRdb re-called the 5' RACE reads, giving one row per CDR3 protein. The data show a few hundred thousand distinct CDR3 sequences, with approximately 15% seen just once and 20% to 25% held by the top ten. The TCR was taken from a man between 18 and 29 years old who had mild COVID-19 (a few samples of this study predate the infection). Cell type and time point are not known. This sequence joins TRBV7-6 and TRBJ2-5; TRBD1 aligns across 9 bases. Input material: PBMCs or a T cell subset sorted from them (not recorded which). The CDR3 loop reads CASSAGQGQRTQYF. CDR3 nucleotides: TGTGCCAGCAGTGCGGGACAGGGTCAACGGACCCAGTACTTC. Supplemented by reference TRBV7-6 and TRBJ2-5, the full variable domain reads GAGVSQSPRYKVTKRGQDVALRCDPISGHVSLYWYRQALGQGPEFLTYFNYEAQQDKSGLPNDRFSAERPEGSISTLTIQRTEQRDSAMYRCASSAGQGQRTQYFGPGTRLLVL.